The text below deals with one TCR beta chain. Its antigen remains undetermined. Base qualities are missing; no much larger clone stands one base away. The CDR3 regions of human TCRbeta chains were analyzed by immunosequencing. As for the original processing: TCRs in the repertoires were matched against a reference library of SARS-CoV-2-specific TCRs that had been generated with the MIRA antigen-specificity platform. Breadth meant the fraction of unique TCRs that were SARS-CoV-2-associated, whereas depth meant the fraction of total T cells that were SARS-CoV-2-associated. Using the MIRA data, each spike-specific TCR was assigned both to the spike region to which the TCR was reactive and to a CD4 or CD8 class. Log10-transformed breadth and depth values were compared by one-way ANOVA with Sidak's multiple comparisons tests. This immuneACCESS table, as held by TCRdb, lists in-frame sequences with V and J called but not all clones. Of the missing ones, under half trace to an unresolved V gene in checked studies; the others have no known cause. That table furnishes V, J and clone size, whereas the DNA furnished D and trimming. This sample is represented by about 270,000 clones; 90% to 95% of them were singletons. The ten largest clones take up less than 0.65% of the sample.

In light of the paper, this sample's time point label describes: about 28 days (+/-7) after the second vaccine dose. AZD1222 recipients whose second dose came at about 4 weeks and those whose second dose came at about 12 weeks were combined into one group, since spike-specific TCR depth and breadth did not differ between the two schedules. The vaccinee samples were drawn from two UK trials, COV001 and COV002, one of which was a single-blind randomized controlled phase 2/3 trial testing AZD1222 (ChAdOx1 nCoV-19) in healthy adults. Trial participant PBMC samples were collected at day 0 and day 28 after the second dose for TCRbeta chain sequencing. The source of the sample is a study of T cell responses to AZD1222 COVID-19 vaccine (dated by TCRdb to the early 2020s). For context, the study as a whole: TCR sequencing was performed for 230 to 250 trial participants, of whom about 200 were given two doses of AZD1222 and around 25 were given two doses of MenACWY control vaccine. Trial participants were enrolled by age into subgroups of 18-55, 56-69 and 70-plus years, and approximately 150, 30 and 60 TCR-sequenced participants, respectively, were included in these subgroups. Findings and caveats that apply to the study as a whole: CD4 TCRs associated with the vaccine covered the entire spike protein, and the dominant responses were in regions 160-218 and 743-854. A significant rise in spike-specific TCR breadth and depth was observed after two AZD1222 doses relative to day 0 and relative to MenACWY recipients. Because no samples from the day 14 peak response were available, repertoires could be characterized only after the peak T cell response. Conclusions about previously exposed vaccinees were limited because only six AZD1222 recipients were SARS-CoV-2 seropositive at baseline. Participants were mostly white British, with more females than males. The authors suggested clonal diversity may have been underestimated. Nearly half of unique spike-specific TCRs reportedly recognized epitopes outside regions mutated in the B.1.351 and B.1.1.7 variants. The 56-69-year group was small, and its depth increase did not reach significance, likely because of low power.

The CDR3 covers 13 residues, taking in both the cysteine and the phenylalanine. Of all the DNA, just the CDR3 is kept, 39 bases in frame from base 1. V loses 6 bases, J loses 6 bases, and the germline ends lie 11 bases apart. Looking up the germline V gene yields CDR1 MNHEY and CDR2 SVGAGI. This sample comprised peripheral blood, obtained 28 days after the second AZD1222 dose. The receptor was isolated from an adult who received the AZD1222 COVID-19 vaccine. The chain is encoded by TRBV6-5 joined to TRBJ2-2, with the D gene not confidently named. The encoded CDR3 is CASSFYGAGELFF. The DNA is as follows: TGTGCCAGCAGCTTTTATGGGGCCGGGGAGCTGTTTTTT.